This T cell receptor (beta chain) was recorded in a study of blood T cell repertoires in COVID-19 (TCRdb year 2020). About the investigation overall: Recovered participants in ImmuneRACE Cohort 3 were defined as having two consecutive negative NP/OP PCR tests, clearance from a healthcare professional, or resolution of symptoms. Collaborator samples came from the United States, Italy and Spain and covered acute and convalescent phases of COVID-19. HLA class I and class II types, where available, came from metadata supplied by the sample provider rather than from assay-based typing. Subjects who had been exposed to COVID-19, were actively infected with it, or had recovered from it provided the deeply sampled blood TCRbeta repertoires that made up the dataset. Samples were obtained from the ongoing ImmuneRACE study (first 160 participants) and from about 1,300 subjects provided by 6 global collaborators. The prospective study material was composed of cDNA or gDNA derived from T cells, B-cell-depleted T cells, or PBMCs. The repertoires were released in a freely available public database meant as a resource for research on the immune response to SARS-CoV-2. A de-identified subject ID, COVID-19 status, age in years and sex were almost always included in the sample metadata.

Trimming costs V 1 base and J 1 base, and their ends lie 8 bases apart. The CDR3 contains 15 residues, cysteine and phenylalanine counted. CDR3 DNA is the only sequence kept; it has 45 bases, read in frame from the first base. Sequences SGHAT (CDR1) and FQNNGV (CDR2) are obtained from the germline V gene. Broader findings and caveats from the paper: The quantity of clinical and demographic metadata differed by source and by participant and was supplied without curation.

With respect to this clone: No antigen is known for it. The input lacks base qualities; no much larger clone sits a single base away.

TCRbeta CDR3 regions were amplified from genomic DNA by means of the immunoSEQ Assay, a bias-controlled multiplex PCR. On the authors' methods: The number of nucleated cells in each sample was estimated by amplification of reference gene primers within the assay. To quantify the absolute abundance of each unique TCRbeta CDR3 rearrangement, sequence reads were collapsed and filtered. Productive Simpson clonality was computed per sample as the square root of Simpson's diversity index over productive rearrangements. In its TCRdb copy, this immuneACCESS table keeps in-frame sequences only and misses some clones. Where compared with another copy, unresolved V genes explain less than half of these, and the others have no known cause. D and trimming were read from the DNA, whereas the V and J calls and clone size are those reported in that table. In this sample the table shows 120,000 to 150,000 clones, 75% to 90% of which occur a single time. The ten largest make up 3% to 4% of the sample.

Participants in the prospective study were aged roughly 18 to 100 years, lived in 20 to 25 United States geographic areas, and enrolled through a virtual design. To assign participants to cohorts, the prospective study relied on clinical history that participants themselves reported in a screening survey and a study questionnaire. Mobile phlebotomists in the prospective study collected whole blood, serum and a nasopharyngeal or oropharyngeal swab from every participant. Participants in the prospective study had the option to provide additional blood draws and questionnaires over a roughly 2-month period. Before DNA extraction, prospective study blood samples were shipped either frozen or at room temperature.

What was sequenced was PBMCs or T cells enriched from blood (not recorded which). The V and J genes are TRBV11-2 and TRBJ1-3, with the D gene uncertain. The TCR sequence derives from a man between 50 and 59 years old in a cohort exposed to, infected with or recovered from COVID-19 (not recorded which). The DNA sequence is given as TGTGCCAGCAGCTTAGCGGCGGGGTCTGGAAACACCATATATTTT. This translates into CASSLAAGSGNTIYF. When the CDR3 is completed using the reference TRBV11-2 and TRBJ1-3 genes on either side, the full variable domain is EAGVAQSPRYKIIEKRQSVAFWCNPISGHATLYWYQQILGQGPKLLIQFQNNGVVDDSQLPKDRFSAERLKGVDSTLKIQPAKLEDSAVYLCASSLAAGSGNTIYFGEGSWLTVV.